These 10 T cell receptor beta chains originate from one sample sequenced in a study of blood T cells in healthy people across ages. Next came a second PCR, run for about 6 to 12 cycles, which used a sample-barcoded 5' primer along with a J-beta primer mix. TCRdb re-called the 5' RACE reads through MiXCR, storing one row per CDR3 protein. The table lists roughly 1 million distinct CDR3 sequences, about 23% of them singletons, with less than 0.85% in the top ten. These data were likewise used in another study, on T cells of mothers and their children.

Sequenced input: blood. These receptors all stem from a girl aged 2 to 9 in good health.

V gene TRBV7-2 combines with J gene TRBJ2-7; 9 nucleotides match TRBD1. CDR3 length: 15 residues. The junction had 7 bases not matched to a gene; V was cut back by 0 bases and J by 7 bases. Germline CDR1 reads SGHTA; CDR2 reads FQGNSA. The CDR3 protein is CASSLAGQGGKEQYF. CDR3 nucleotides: TGTGCCAGCAGCTTAGCGGGACAGGGCGGTAAGGAGCAGTACTTC.

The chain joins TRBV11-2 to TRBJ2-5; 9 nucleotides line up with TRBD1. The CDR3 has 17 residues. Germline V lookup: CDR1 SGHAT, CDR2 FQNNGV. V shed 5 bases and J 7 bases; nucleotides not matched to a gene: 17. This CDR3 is CASSTTYRGRSNPTQYF. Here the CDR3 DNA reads TGTGCCAGCAGCACGACTTACAGGGGGCGAAGTAATCCGACCCAGTACTTC.

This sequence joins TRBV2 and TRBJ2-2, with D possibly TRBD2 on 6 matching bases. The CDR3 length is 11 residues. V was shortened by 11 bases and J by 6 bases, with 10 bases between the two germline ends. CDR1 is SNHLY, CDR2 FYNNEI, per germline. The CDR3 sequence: CAGGTAGELFF. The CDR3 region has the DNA TGTGCCGGGGGGACGGCCGGGGAGCTGTTTTTT.

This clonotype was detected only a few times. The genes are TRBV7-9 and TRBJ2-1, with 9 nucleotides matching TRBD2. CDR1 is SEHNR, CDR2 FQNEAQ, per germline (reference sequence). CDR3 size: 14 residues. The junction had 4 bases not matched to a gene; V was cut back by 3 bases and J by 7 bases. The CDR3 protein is CASSLAGGGNEQFF. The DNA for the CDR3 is TGTGCCAGCAGCTTGGCGGGAGGGGGTAATGAGCAGTTCTTC.

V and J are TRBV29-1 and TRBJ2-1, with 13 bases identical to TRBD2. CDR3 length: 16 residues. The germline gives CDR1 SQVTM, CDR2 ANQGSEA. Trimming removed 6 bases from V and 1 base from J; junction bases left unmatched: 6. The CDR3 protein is CSVKGLAGPSYNEQFF. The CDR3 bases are TGCAGCGTGAAGGGACTAGCGGGACCATCCTACAATGAGCAGTTCTTC.

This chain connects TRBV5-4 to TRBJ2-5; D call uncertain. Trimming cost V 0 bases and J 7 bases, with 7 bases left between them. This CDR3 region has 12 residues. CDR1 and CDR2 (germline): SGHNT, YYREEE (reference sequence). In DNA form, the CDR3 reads TGTGCCAGCAGCTTGGCCTTCTCGACCCAGTACTTC. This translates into CASSLAFSTQYF.

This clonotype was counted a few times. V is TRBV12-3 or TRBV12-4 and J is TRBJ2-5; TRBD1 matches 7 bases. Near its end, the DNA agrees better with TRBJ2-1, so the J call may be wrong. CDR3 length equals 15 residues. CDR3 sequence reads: CASSRQGYDYNEQFF. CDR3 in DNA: TGTGCCAGCAGTCGACAGGGCTATGATTACAATGAGCAGTTCTTC.

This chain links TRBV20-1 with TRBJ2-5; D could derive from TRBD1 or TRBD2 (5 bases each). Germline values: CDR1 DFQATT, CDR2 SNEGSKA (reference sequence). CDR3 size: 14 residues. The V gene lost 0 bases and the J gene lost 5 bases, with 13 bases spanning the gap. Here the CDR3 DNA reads TGCAGTGCTAGAGACCCCGGGACCTGGGAGACCCAGTACTTC. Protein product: CSARDPGTWETQYF.

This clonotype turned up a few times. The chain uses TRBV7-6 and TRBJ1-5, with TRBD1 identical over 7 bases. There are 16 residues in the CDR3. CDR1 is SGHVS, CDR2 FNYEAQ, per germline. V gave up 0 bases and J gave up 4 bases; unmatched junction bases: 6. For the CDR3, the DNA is TGTGCCAGCAGCTTAGCGCCGGGGACAGCTAATCAGCCCCAGCATTTT. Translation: CASSLAPGTANQPQHF.

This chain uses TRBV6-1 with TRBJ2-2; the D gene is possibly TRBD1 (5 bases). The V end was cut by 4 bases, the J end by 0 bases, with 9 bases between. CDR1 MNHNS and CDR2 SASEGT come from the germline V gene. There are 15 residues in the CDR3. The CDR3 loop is CASSVDRANTGELFF. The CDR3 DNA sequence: TGTGCCAGCAGTGTCGACAGAGCGAACACCGGGGAGCTGTTTTTT.